This is a list of T cell receptor beta chains from one sample in a study of cytomegalovirus exposure and HLA in healthy donors. This table comes from immunoSEQ multiplex PCR, and its TCRdb copy is limited to in-frame clones, with some not included. In the table there are 95,000 to 120,000 clones, approximately 86% of which are singletons. The source material was PBMCs. The receptors were sampled from a woman under 30 in good health and CMV-seronegative. Both conserved end residues are part of each CDR3. D genes are given only for firm matches. Where a row states a size, it is once, few, many or the class of an expanded clone; other rows omit it.

>NA|TRBV28|NA|TRBJ1-5
CASSFRTGNQPQHF
TGTGCCAGCAGTTTCCGGACAGGCAATCAGCCCCAGCATTTT
>NA|TRBV2|NA|TRBJ2-1
CASSEFRRGYNEQFF
TGTGCCAGCAGTGAGTTTAGGCGGGGCTACAATGAGCAGTTCTTC
>NA|TRBV5-1|NA|TRBJ1-1
CASSAGQNMNTEAFF
TGCGCCAGCAGCGCCGGACAGAACATGAACACTGAAGCTTTCTTT
>TRBD1|TRBV7-2|NA|TRBJ1-2
CASSLDRGQGYGYTF
TGTGCCAGCAGCTTAGACAGGGGGCAAGGGTATGGCTACACCTTC
>TRBD1|TRBV27|NA|TRBJ2-7
CASRIRQGNEQYF
TGTGCCAGCAGGATCCGACAGGGTAACGAGCAGTACTTC
>NA|TRBV23-1|NA|TRBJ1-6
CASSQSNGGRGSPLHF
TGCGCCAGCAGTCAATCAAATGGAGGCCGGGGGTCACCCCTCCACTTT
>NA|TRBV6-1|NA|TRBJ1-1
CASWGLRNTEAFF
TGTGCCAGCTGGGGGCTTAGGAACACTGAAGCTTTCTTT
>NA|TRBV5-1|NA|TRBJ1-1
CASTFGEVRSTEAFF
TGCGCCAGCACCTTTGGGGAGGTTAGAAGCACTGAAGCTTTCTTT
>NA|TRBV29-1|once|TRBJ2-5
CSTLAGAETQYF
TGCAGCACTCTTGCGGGGGCAGAGACCCAGTACTTC
>NA|TRBV10-3|few|TRBJ2-7
CAISGGTESYEQYF
TGTGCCATCAGTGGAGGGACTGAGTCCTACGAGCAGTACTTC
>NA|TRBV13|NA|TRBJ1-1
CASSPKPGHWRAAFF
TGTGCCAGCAGCCCCAAGCCGGGACACTGGCGTGCAGCTTTCTTT
>NA|TRBV5-1|NA|TRBJ1-1
CASSLARGNTEAFF
TGCGCCAGCAGCTTGGCGCGAGGGAACACTGAAGCTTTCTTT
>NA|TRBV5-1|NA|TRBJ1-2
CASSLDAVANYGYTF
TGCGCCAGCAGCTTGGATGCAGTGGCTAACTATGGCTACACCTTC
>TRBD1|TRBV28|NA|TRBJ1-6
CASSFYKGARSPLHF
TGTGCCAGCAGTTTTTACAAGGGGGCAAGGTCACCCCTCCACTTT
>TRBD1|TRBV7-6|NA|TRBJ1-5
CASSPWTGNNQPQHF
TGTGCCAGCAGCCCGTGGACAGGGAATAATCAGCCCCAGCATTTT
>TRBD2|TRBV29-1|NA|TRBJ2-5
CSANRLAPQETQYF
TGCAGCGCTAACCGACTAGCGCCTCAAGAGACCCAGTACTTC
>NA|TRBV9|NA|TRBJ2-1
CASSLTGTTYNEQFF
TGTGCCAGCAGCTTGACCGGGACAACCTACAATGAGCAGTTCTTC
>TRBD2|TRBV19|NA|TRBJ2-7
CASSAGDAHEQYF
TGTGCCAGTAGTGCGGGGGATGCCCACGAGCAGTACTTC
>NA|TRBV21-1|NA|TRBJ2-7
CASSVTCYEQYF
TGTGCCAGCAGTGTAACATGCTACGAGCAGTACTTC
>TRBD1|TRBV11-2|NA|TRBJ1-3
CASNDRGSGNTIYF
TGTGCCAGCAACGACAGGGGCTCTGGAAACACCATATATTTT
>TRBD1|TRBV19|NA|TRBJ1-5
CASSRDRGQPQHF
TGTGCCAGTAGCCGGGACAGGGGTCAGCCCCAGCATTTT
>TRBD1|TRBV4-2|NA|TRBJ2-7
CASSQVGQGPRF
TGTGCCAGCAGCCAAGTGGGACAGGGCCCCCGTTTC
>NA|TRBV7-6|once|TRBJ2-3
CASSDIQGTADTQYF
TGTGCCAGCAGCGATATACAGGGAACAGCAGATACGCAGTATTTT
>TRBD1|TRBV27|few|TRBJ1-6
CASRGTGIGSPLHF
TGTGCCAGCAGGGGGACAGGGATAGGATCACCCCTCCACTTT
>NA|TRBV27|NA|TRBJ2-7
CASSRGKEQYF
TGTGCCAGCAGCCGCGGTAAAGAGCAGTACTTC
>NA|TRBV5-4|NA|TRBJ1-2
CASSPDSVYGYTF
TGTGCCAGCAGCCCAGACAGCGTCTATGGCTACACCTTC
>TRBD1|TRBV4-1|NA|TRBJ1-1
CASSQVVGQGNTEAFF
TGCGCCAGCAGCCAAGTTGTTGGACAGGGGAACACTGAAGCTTTCTTT
>NA|TRBV6-4|few|TRBJ2-3
CASSETAGSTDTQYF
TGTGCCAGCAGTGAAACCGCAGGGAGCACAGATACGCAGTATTTT
>NA|TRBV7-9|NA|TRBJ2-3
CASSLVRGTDTQYF
TGTGCCAGCAGCTTAGTTCGAGGAACAGATACGCAGTATTTT
>NA|TRBV19|once|TRBJ2-7
CASSLGLNYEQYF
TGTGCCAGTAGTCTAGGACTGAACTACGAGCAGTACTTC
>TRBD1|TRBV5-4|NA|TRBJ2-5
CASSSSGQGARETQYF
TGTGCCAGCAGCTCGTCTGGACAGGGGGCTAGAGAGACCCAGTACTTC
>TRBD1|TRBV7-3|NA|TRBJ1-2
CASSETGAYGYTF
TGTGCCAGCAGCGAGACAGGGGCCTATGGCTACACCTTC
>NA|TRBV27|once|TRBJ1-5
CASSSGLQPQHF
TGTGCCAGCAGTTCGGGACTACAGCCCCAGCATTTT
>NA|TRBV4-2|NA|TRBJ1-1
CASSQDGGDTEAFF
TGTGCCAGCAGCCAAGATGGGGGGGACACTGAAGCTTTCTTT
>NA|TRBV4-1|once|TRBJ2-7
CASSQDIGREQYF
TGCGCCAGCAGCCAAGATATAGGGAGGGAGCAGTACTTC
>TRBD2|TRBV11-2|NA|TRBJ2-7
CASSLGGGTYEQYF
TGTGCCAGCAGCCTTGGGGGGGGGACCTACGAGCAGTACTTC
>NA|TRBV2|NA|TRBJ1-2
CASRKVGLGKNYGYTF
TGTGCCAGCCGCAAGGTGGGACTGGGAAAGAACTATGGCTACACCTTC
>NA|TRBV10-3|NA|TRBJ1-1
CAISNREPNTEAFF
TGTGCCATCAGCAACAGGGAACCGAACACTGAAGCTTTCTTT
>NA|TRBV14|few|TRBJ2-7
CASSQEERNAYEQYF
TGTGCCAGCAGCCAAGAGGAGAGGAATGCCTACGAGCAGTACTTC
>TRBD1|TRBV18|NA|TRBJ1-2
CASSSGQGAGYGYTF
TGTGCCAGCTCATCTGGACAGGGGGCGGGTTATGGCTACACCTTC
>NA|TRBV7-3|once|TRBJ2-1
CASSLAGDPNEQFF
TGTGCCAGCAGCCTCGCCGGGGATCCTAATGAGCAGTTCTTC
>TRBD1|TRBV20-1|few|TRBJ1-1
CSADRETEAFF
TGCAGTGCCGACAGGGAAACTGAAGCTTTCTTT
>TRBD2|TRBV7-6|NA|TRBJ2-1
CASSPGASGGQIEQFF
TGTGCCAGCAGCCCGGGGGCTAGCGGGGGGCAAATTGAGCAGTTCTTC
>NA|TRBV27|NA|TRBJ2-3
CASTGSLDTQYF
TGTGCCAGTACAGGGTCGTTAGATACGCAGTATTTT
>NA|TRBV5-4|NA|TRBJ1-1
CASSLEFGQNTEAFF
TGTGCCAGCAGCTTGGAATTTGGACAGAACACTGAAGCTTTCTTT
>NA|TRBV7-6|once|TRBJ1-3
CASSPGGAVGNTIYF
TGTGCCAGCAGCCCGGGGGGGGCTGTTGGAAACACCATATATTTT
>TRBD1|TRBV19|NA|TRBJ1-2
CASRPGTGNYGYTF
TGTGCCAGTAGGCCGGGGACAGGGAACTATGGCTACACCTTC
>NA|TRBV9|once|TRBJ1-2
CASSVAPHYGYTF
TGTGCCAGCAGCGTAGCTCCCCACTATGGCTACACCTTC
>TRBD1|TRBV7-8|NA|TRBJ1-1
CASSQVDRENTEAFF
TGTGCCAGCAGCCAAGTAGACAGGGAGAACACTGAAGCTTTCTTT
>TRBD1|TRBV7-9|NA|TRBJ2-7
CASSRDSGEQYF
TGTGCCAGCAGCCGGGACAGCGGCGAGCAGTACTTC
>TRBD2|TRBV19|NA|TRBJ2-7
CASSITGGLDEQYF
TGTGCCAGTAGTATAACGGGGGGGCTAGACGAGCAGTACTTC
>TRBD1|TRBV5-6|NA|TRBJ1-5
CASSLGDREGLGQPQHF
TGTGCCAGCAGCTTGGGGGACAGGGAAGGATTAGGCCAGCCCCAGCATTTT
>TRBD1|TRBV2|NA|TRBJ1-1
CAKEGRGTEAFF
TGTGCCAAGGAGGGCAGGGGGACTGAAGCTTTCTTT
>TRBD1|TRBV13|NA|TRBJ1-1
CASSSEKGANTEAFF
TGTGCCAGCAGCTCAGAAAAGGGGGCGAACACTGAAGCTTTCTTT
>TRBD2|TRBV4-1|NA|TRBJ2-3
CASSQPGIAGGGSGSTDTQYF
TGCGCCAGCAGCCAACCTGGTATTGCGGGGGGAGGGTCTGGGAGCACAGATACGCAGTATTTT
>TRBD2|TRBV13|NA|TRBJ2-6
CASSRLAGDSGANVLTF
TGTGCCAGCAGCAGGCTAGCGGGGGACTCTGGGGCCAACGTCCTGACTTTC
>TRBD1|TRBV28|NA|TRBJ1-6
CASSSHTDRVKPDSSYNSPLHF
TGTGCCAGCAGTTCTCACACGGACAGGGTGAAACCCGACAGCTCCTATAATTCACCCCTCCACTTT
>NA|TRBV12-5|NA|TRBJ2-5
CASGLRSKETQYF
TGTGCTAGTGGTTTGCGGTCAAAAGAGACCCAGTACTTC
>NA|TRBV19|few|TRBJ2-5
CASSKNIRETQYF
TGTGCCAGTAGTAAAAATATCCGAGAGACCCAGTACTTC
>NA|TRBV13|NA|TRBJ1-2
CASSLGGAVYGYTF
TGTGCCAGCAGCTTAGGGGGGGCTGTCTATGGCTACACCTTC